This T cell receptor beta chain was retrieved from a study of T cell changes during pregnancy in multiple sclerosis. V shed 0 bases, J shed 6 bases, and the junction held 3 bases outside the gene matches. CDR3 length equals 14 residues. Germline V gives CDR1 SQVTM, CDR2 ANQGSEA. Produced via immunoSEQ multiplex PCR; TCRdb's table is partial and in-frame only. The sample has approximately 50,000 clones; more than 85% are singletons. This clonotype was sampled from a female donor with multiple sclerosis, enrolled in a pregnancy study. This specimen consisted of CD4+ T cells from peripheral blood mononuclear cells, obtained after pregnancy. The chain couples TRBV29-1 to TRBJ2-4, with 9 bases identical to TRBD1. CDR3 bases: TGCAGCGTTGAAGATGGGGACAGGGCAAACATTCAGTACTTC. This codes for CSVEDGDRANIQYF.